This record covers a single T cell receptor beta chain. This entry comes from a study of blood T cell repertoires in COVID-19. About the study: Nucleic acid was either cDNA or gDNA, and it came from T cells, B-cell-depleted T cells, or PBMCs.

Germline V gene data show CDR1 as PRHDT and CDR2 as FYEKMQ (reference sequence). There are 12 residues in the CDR3. Trimming cost V 5 bases and J 5 bases, with 9 bases left between them. Per the study methods: Researchers report that nucleated cell counts were estimated from reference gene primer amplification. TCRdb's table, derived via immunoSEQ multiplex PCR, lists solely in-frame clones and lacks some. V and J calls and clone size come straight from that table; D and trimming were deduced from the DNA. This sample has about 20,000 clones, with approximately 80% found just once. The sequence came from an elderly man with active or convalescent COVID-19. Sequenced material: peripheral blood. V gene TRBV13 combines with J gene TRBJ2-5; tentatively, D is TRBD2 (5 bases). CDR3 coding DNA: TGTGCCAGCAGCAGGACGGGGGAGACCCAGTACTTC. It translates to CASSRTGETQYF.